This T cell receptor (beta chain) was retrieved from a study of metastatic and nonmetastatic thyroid tumors. The wider study: Repertoire comparison spanned blood and tumor or nodule tissue of malignant and benign thyroid patients.

Thyroid surgery took place with no prior treatment in any patient. Original analysis: Variation in CDR3 across clinicopathological groups served as the basis for constructing a distant-metastasis classifier in papillary thyroid cancer. TCRdb re-called the PCR reads via MiXCR. The V and J calls here are based on TCRdb, not the publication. The data show tens of thousands of clones, roughly 15% seen once. The study's findings and limits: Reportedly, malignant thyroid tumors had significantly higher TCR beta diversity than benign nodules, in blood and tumor.

This clone was recorded at least ten times. Its antigen is unidentified. Sequencing was performed on blood. This sequence was found in a male donor with papillary thyroid cancer or a benign thyroid nodule (not recorded which). Some clones in this sample may be carry-over from other donors' samples.

The CDR3 spells CASRALAGRNQPQHF. Written as DNA, the CDR3 is TGTGCCAGTAGGGCCTTGGCGGGCCGCAATCAGCCCCAGCATTTT. The chain carries TRBV19 and TRBJ1-5; D is uncertain. V shed 6 bases and J shed 2 bases, with 14 bases lying between them. CDR1 and CDR2 (germline): LNHDA, SQIVND (reference sequence). The CDR3 consists of 15 residues.